The 16 T cell receptor beta chains given below trace back to one sample, sequenced in a study of CXCR3-negative and CXCR3-positive naive CD8 T cells. UMI-labeled 5' RACE yielded the TRB cDNA libraries. Reprocessing the 5' RACE reads, TCRdb reports a single entry for every CDR3 protein and omits DNA. The repertoire table contains tens of thousands of distinct CDR3 sequences. The sequenced material came from naive CXCR3- CD8+ T cells from blood. The sample's subset: CD45RO-CCR7+CD27+CD95- naive CD8+ T cells lacking CXCR3 (TNR3-). The receptors shown here come from a human donor in good health. Some clones in this sample may be carry-over from other donors' samples.

The chain has TRBV29-1 and TRBJ2-2; TCRdb names TRBD2, which stays unverified in the absence of DNA. Germline lookup yields CDR1 SQVTM and CDR2 ANQGSEA. The CDR3 has 17 amino acids. CDR3 sequence: CSVLTGTSGGAAGELFF.

The gene calls are TRBV4-1 and TRBJ2-7. This CDR3 has 13 residues. Germline V gene lookup returns CDR1 MGHRA and CDR2 YSYEKL. The CDR3 loop reads CASSQEGSYEQYF.

This chain connects TRBV10-3 to TRBJ1-5. CDR3 length: 13 amino acids. CDR1 is ENHRY and CDR2 is SYGVKD in the germline V gene. The CDR3 reads CAISESGEQPQHF.

The CDR3 reads CASTGREYEQFF. V and J are TRBV27 and TRBJ2-1. Germline CDR1 reads MNHEY; CDR2 reads SMNVEV (reference sequence). CDR3 size: 12 residues.

This chain links TRBV9 with TRBJ1-1. This CDR3 has 15 residues. Germline CDR1 reads SGDLS; CDR2 reads YYNGEE. CDR3 protein: CASSVGGTPNTEAFF.

The chain uses TRBV6-5 and TRBJ2-7; TCRdb gives TRBD1 as the D gene, but with no DNA this cannot be confirmed. This CDR3 region has 14 residues. Germline-derived CDR1 and CDR2 are MNHEY and SVGAGI. The CDR3 loop is CASSETGPYYEQYF.

The V gene is TRBV3-1, the J gene TRBJ2-1; TCRdb indicates TRBD1, and absent DNA this call remains unverified. In germline, CDR1 is LGHDT, CDR2 YNNKEL (reference sequence). The CDR3 is 16 residues long. This CDR3 is CASSQDQGQPYNEQFF.

This rearrangement joins TRBV28 to TRBJ2-7; with no DNA, the TCRdb D assignment of TRBD1 cannot be verified. Germline CDR1 MDHEN, CDR2 SYDVKM. There are 15 residues in the CDR3. Here the CDR3 reads CATHTPLEISYEQYF.

The chain combines TRBV28 with TRBJ2-7; TCRdb lists TRBD2, though no DNA is available to test this call. The germline V gene encodes CDR1 MDHEN and CDR2 SYDVKM. This CDR3 contains 15 residues. This CDR3 reads CASSSGLAGTYEQYF.

The chain employs TRBV7-3 and TRBJ1-1; the D gene TCRdb calls, TRBD1, cannot be checked with no DNA. Looked up from germline, CDR1 is SGHTA and CDR2 is FQGTGA. This CDR3 has 19 residues. This CDR3 reads CASSLEIPGDRGLDTEAFF.

This chain uses TRBV6-5 with TRBJ2-2. Germline V CDR1 and CDR2: MNHEY, SVGAGI. The CDR3 covers 14 residues. The CDR3 sequence: CASSLKTQHGELFF.

V and J are TRBV29-1 and TRBJ2-3; TCRdb returns TRBD2, unconfirmable since there is no DNA. The length of the CDR3 is 14 residues. Germline CDR1 and CDR2: SQVTM and ANQGSEA. The CDR3 spells CSVELALPADTQYF.

This CDR3 reads CASSPGQGEETQYF. This chain uses TRBV12-3 or TRBV12-4 with TRBJ2-5; TCRdb selects TRBD1, and the lack of DNA leaves this call unchecked. CDR3 length: 14 residues.

The chain carries TRBV7-9 and TRBJ1-1; there is no DNA to check the TCRdb D call of TRBD1. Germline V gene data show CDR1 as SEHNR and CDR2 as FQNEAQ (reference sequence). The CDR3 is 14 amino acids. The CDR3 sequence: CASSWTGTNTEAFF.

The V and J genes are TRBV12-3 or TRBV12-4 and TRBJ2-3; the TRBD2 assignment by TCRdb is unverifiable without DNA. CDR3 length equals 13 residues. The CDR3 sequence: CASYSGAADTQYF.

This sequence joins TRBV7-2 and TRBJ2-3. The CDR3 length is 15 residues. In germline, CDR1 is SGHTA, CDR2 FQGNSA. The CDR3 protein is CASSLDGLAADTQYF.